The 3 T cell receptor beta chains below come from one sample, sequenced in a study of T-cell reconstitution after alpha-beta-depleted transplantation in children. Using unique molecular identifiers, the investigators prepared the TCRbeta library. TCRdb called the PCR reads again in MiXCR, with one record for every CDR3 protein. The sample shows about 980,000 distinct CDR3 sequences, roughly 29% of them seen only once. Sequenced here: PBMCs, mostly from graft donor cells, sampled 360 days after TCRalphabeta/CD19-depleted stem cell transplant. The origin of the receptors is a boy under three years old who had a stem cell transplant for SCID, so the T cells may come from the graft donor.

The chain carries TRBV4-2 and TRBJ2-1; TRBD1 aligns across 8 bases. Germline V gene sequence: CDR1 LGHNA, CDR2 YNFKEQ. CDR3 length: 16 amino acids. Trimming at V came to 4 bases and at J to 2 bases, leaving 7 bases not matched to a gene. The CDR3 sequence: CASSPHTGGPYNEQFF. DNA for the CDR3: TGTGCCAGCAGCCCCCACACAGGGGGTCCCTACAATGAGCAGTTCTTC.

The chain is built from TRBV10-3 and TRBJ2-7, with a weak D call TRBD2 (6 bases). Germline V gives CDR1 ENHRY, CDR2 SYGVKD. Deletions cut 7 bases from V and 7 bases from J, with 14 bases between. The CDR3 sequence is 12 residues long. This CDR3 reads CAIKKDGGEQYF. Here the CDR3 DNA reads TGTGCCATCAAGAAGGACGGAGGGGAGCAGTACTTC.

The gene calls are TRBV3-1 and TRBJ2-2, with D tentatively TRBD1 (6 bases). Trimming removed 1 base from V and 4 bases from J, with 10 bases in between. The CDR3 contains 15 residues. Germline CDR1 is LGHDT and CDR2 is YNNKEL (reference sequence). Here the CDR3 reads CASSQGSRGTGELFF. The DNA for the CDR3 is TGTGCCAGCAGCCAAGGATCCAGGGGCACCGGGGAGCTGTTTTTT.